The clone carrying this TCR beta chain was seen a handful of times. Its antigen is unidentified. The data were taken from a study of T cell responses to AZD1222 COVID-19 vaccine. Study observations and caveats: Among the donors, most were white British and more were female, and clonal diversity was possibly underestimated. Baseline antibody screening turned up just a handful of seropositive AZD1222 recipients. Spike-specific TCR repertoires showed rising breadth and depth after two AZD1222 doses.

V was clipped by 0 bases and J by 1 base, with 5 bases between them. CDR3 length equals 13 residues. Germline V gene lookup returns CDR1 SGDLS and CDR2 YYNGEE. The method was immunoSEQ multiplex PCR; TCRdb's version includes in-frame clones alone and lacks a portion of them. This table holds 130,000 or so clones, around 89% found once. This TCR came from an adult in good health. This sample comprised peripheral blood, obtained on day 0 of AZD1222 vaccination. The chain employs TRBV9 and TRBJ2-7, with D hard to call. This chain's CDR3 is CASSVGLSYEQYF. CDR3 coding DNA: TGTGCCAGCAGCGTAGGCCTTTCCTACGAGCAGTACTTC.